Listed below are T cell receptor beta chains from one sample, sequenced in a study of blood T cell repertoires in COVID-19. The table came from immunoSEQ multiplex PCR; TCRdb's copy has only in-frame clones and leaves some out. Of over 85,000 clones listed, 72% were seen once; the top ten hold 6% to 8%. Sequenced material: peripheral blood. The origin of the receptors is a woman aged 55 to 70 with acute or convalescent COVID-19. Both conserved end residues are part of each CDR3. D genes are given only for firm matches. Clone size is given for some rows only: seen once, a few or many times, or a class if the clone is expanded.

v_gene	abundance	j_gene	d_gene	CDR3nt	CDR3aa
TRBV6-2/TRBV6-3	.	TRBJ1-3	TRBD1	TGTGCCAGCAGTACCCCCGGGACAGGGGATTCATCTGGAAACACCATATATTTT	CASSTPGTGDSSGNTIYF
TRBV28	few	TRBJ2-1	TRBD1	TGTGCCAGCAGTTTGACAGGGAGTTACAATGAGCAGTTCTTC	CASSLTGSYNEQFF
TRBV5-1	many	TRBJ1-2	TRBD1	TGCGCCAGCAGCTGGGGGACAGGGACCTATGGCTACACCTTC	CASSWGTGTYGYTF
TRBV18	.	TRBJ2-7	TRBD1	TGTGCCAGCTCAGGTTCTTGGGGACAGGGCTACGAGCAGTACTTC	CASSGSWGQGYEQYF
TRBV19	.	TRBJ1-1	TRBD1	TGTGCCAGTAGTGTCGGGACAGGGCGTTCTATGAACACTGAAGCTTTCTTT	CASSVGTGRSMNTEAFF
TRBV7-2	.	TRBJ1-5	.	TGTGCCAGCAGCTTAGTCAGGGGTGGCAATCAGCCCCAGCATTTT	CASSLVRGGNQPQHF
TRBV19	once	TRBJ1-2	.	TGTGCCTCGGAGGGGCCAAACTATGGCTACACCTTC	CASEGPNYGYTF
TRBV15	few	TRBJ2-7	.	TGTGCCACCAGCAGGGTTCTATCCTACGAGCAGTACTTC	CATSRVLSYEQYF
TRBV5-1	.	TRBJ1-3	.	TGCGCCAGCAGCTTGGTAGCAGGGTTCTCTGGAAACACCATATATTTT	CASSLVAGFSGNTIYF
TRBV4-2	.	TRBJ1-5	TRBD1	TGTGCCAGCAGCCAAGGCGACAGGGGAGGCAATCAGCCCCAGCATTTT	CASSQGDRGGNQPQHF
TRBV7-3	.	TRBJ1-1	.	TGTGCCAGCAGTCCCAATGGACTGACTTACCAGGCTTTCTTT	CASSPNGLTYQAFF
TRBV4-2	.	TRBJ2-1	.	TGTGCCAGCAGCCAAGATTGGGAGCGGTGGCAGTTCTTC	CASSQDWERWQFF
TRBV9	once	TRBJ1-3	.	TGTGCCAGCAGCGGCGGAGTCCATGGAAACACCATATATTTT	CASSGGVHGNTIYF
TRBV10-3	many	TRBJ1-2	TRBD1	TGTGCCACCCTAGACAGGGGGGACTATGGCTACACCTTC	CATLDRGDYGYTF
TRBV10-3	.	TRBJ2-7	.	TGTGCCATCAGTGAGTCTATAAATTACGAGCAGTACTTC	CAISESINYEQYF
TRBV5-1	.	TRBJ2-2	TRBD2	TGCGCCAGCAGCTTCGGGGGGGCTGGTCCCGGGGAGCTGTTTTTT	CASSFGGAGPGELFF
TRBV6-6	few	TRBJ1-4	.	TGTGCCAGCAGTTACTCCGGGTCCAGTAATGAAAAACTGTTTTTT	CASSYSGSSNEKLFF
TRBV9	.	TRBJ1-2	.	TGTGCCAGCAGCGTAGATTCCCCCAGGACAGATGGCTACACCTTC	CASSVDSPRTDGYTF
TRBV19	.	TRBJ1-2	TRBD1	TGTGCCAGCCGGACAGGGATAGGCTACACCTTC	CASRTGIGYTF
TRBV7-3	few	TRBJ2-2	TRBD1	TGTGCCAGCAGCTTAACTAGCGACAGGGGGCGTACCGGGGAGCTGTTTTTT	CASSLTSDRGRTGELFF
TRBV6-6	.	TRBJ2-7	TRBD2	TGTGCCAGCAGTTCTAGCGGGGGGGCGGGAGAGCAGTACTTC	CASSSSGGAGEQYF
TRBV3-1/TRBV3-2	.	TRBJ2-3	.	TGTGCCAGCAGCCCTCGGGGGATCGGGAGCACAGATACGCAGTATTTT	CASSPRGIGSTDTQYF
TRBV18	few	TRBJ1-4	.	TGTGCCAGCTCACCACCTACCGGGTCCCCTAATGAAAAACTGTTTTTT	CASSPPTGSPNEKLFF
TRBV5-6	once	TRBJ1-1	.	TGTGCCAGCAGCTTGTCAGGCAGAAACACTGAAGCTTTCTTT	CASSLSGRNTEAFF
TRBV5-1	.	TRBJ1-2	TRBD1	TGCGCCAGCAGCTTGGACAGGGGAAGCTATGGCTACACCTTC	CASSLDRGSYGYTF
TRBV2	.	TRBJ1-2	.	TGTGCCAGCAAAGGGGGTTCGGGCTATGGCTACACCTTC	CASKGGSGYGYTF
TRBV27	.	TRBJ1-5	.	TGTGCCAGCAGAAGGGGGGGCAACAATCAGCCCCAGCATTTT	CASRRGGNNQPQHF
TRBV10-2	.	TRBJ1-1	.	TGCGCCAGCAGTGAGCCAGACCAGGGGAACACTGAAGCTTTCTTT	CASSEPDQGNTEAFF
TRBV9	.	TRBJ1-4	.	TGTGCCAGCAGCGTGGCCGGGACAAGGGCTGAAAAACTGTTTTTT	CASSVAGTRAEKLFF
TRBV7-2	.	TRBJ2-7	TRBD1	TGTGCCAGCAGCCCGGACAGGGCTGGAATCTACGAGCAGTACTTC	CASSPDRAGIYEQYF
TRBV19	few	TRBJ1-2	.	TGTGCCAGTAGTAGGGGGGACGGTTATGGCTACACCTTC	CASSRGDGYGYTF
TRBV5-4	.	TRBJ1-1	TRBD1	TGTGCCAGCAGCTTGGGGGGGGACAGTGTGAACACTGAAGCTTTCTTT	CASSLGGDSVNTEAFF
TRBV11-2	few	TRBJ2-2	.	TGTGCCAGCAGGTGGGGAGGACAGAACACCGGGGAGCTGTTTTTT	CASRWGGQNTGELFF
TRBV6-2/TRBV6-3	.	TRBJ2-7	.	TGTGCCAGCAGTTCGGGACTCAAGTCCTACGAGCAGTACTTC	CASSSGLKSYEQYF
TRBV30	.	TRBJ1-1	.	TGTGCCTGGAGTATACGGGGGGACACTGAAGCTTTCTTT	CAWSIRGDTEAFF
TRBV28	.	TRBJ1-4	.	TGTGCCAGCAGCACAGGGAATAAGGAAAAACTGTTTTTT	CASSTGNKEKLFF
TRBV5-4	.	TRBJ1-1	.	TGTGCCAGCAGCTACAGGACATCGAGGGCTTTCTTT	CASSYRTSRAFF
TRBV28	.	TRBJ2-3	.	TGTGCCAGCAGATCGGGATCTACAGATACGCAGTATTTT	CASRSGSTDTQYF
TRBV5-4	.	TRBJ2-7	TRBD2	TGTGCCAGCAGCTTGCCTAGCGGTACCTACGAGCAGTACTTC	CASSLPSGTYEQYF
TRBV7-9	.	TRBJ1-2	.	TGTGCCAGCAGCTTAGATGGCAGTAGAGCCGGGTACTATGGCTACACCTTC	CASSLDGSRAGYYGYTF
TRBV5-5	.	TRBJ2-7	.	TGTGCCAGCAGCTTGCCCCACAGGGTCGAGCAGTACTTC	CASSLPHRVEQYF
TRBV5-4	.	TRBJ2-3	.	TGTGCCAGCAGCTTGGGGGGGGGCTGGATAGATACGCAGTATTTT	CASSLGGGWIDTQYF
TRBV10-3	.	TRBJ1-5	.	TGTGCCATCAGTGAGTCGGAGGTACGTAATCAGCCCCAGCATTTT	CAISESEVRNQPQHF
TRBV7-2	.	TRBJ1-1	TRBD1	TGTGCCAGCAGCTCTCAACAGGGGGCGGTCACTGAAGCTTTCTTT	CASSSQQGAVTEAFF
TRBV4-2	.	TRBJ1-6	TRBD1	TGTGCCAGCAGCCAAGATAGGGACAGGGGCCGAAACTCCTATAATTCACCCCTCCACTTT	CASSQDRDRGRNSYNSPLHF
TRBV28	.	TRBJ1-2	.	TGTGCCAGCAGGACAAGTAAGACGGGGTATGGCTACACCTTC	CASRTSKTGYGYTF
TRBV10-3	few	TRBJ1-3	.	TGTGCCTCTACGACAGGCAACTCTGGAAACACCATATATTTT	CASTTGNSGNTIYF
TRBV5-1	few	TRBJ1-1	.	TGCGCCAGCGGGGTAGAGGGTCTCAGGGGTACTGAAGCTTTCTTT	CASGVEGLRGTEAFF
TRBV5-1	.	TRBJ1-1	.	TGCGCCAGCAGCTTGTTTCGCACCGCGGAGACTGAAGCTTTCTTT	CASSLFRTAETEAFF